The clone carrying this T cell receptor beta chain appeared a few times. The antigen is undetermined. This CDR3 has 12 residues. Germline assignment: CDR1 SGHTA and CDR2 FQGNSA. V lost 1 base to trimming and J lost 13 bases, with 13 bases between them. Data came from immunoSEQ multiplex PCR; TCRdb stores just in-frame clones and leaves some out. The sample holds tens of thousands of clones, roughly 84% seen once. The time point: pretreatment peripheral blood. Urothelial carcinoma in patients was locally advanced or metastatic. The data belong to a study of PD-L1 blockade in urothelial cancer. Study-wide background: Blood gave a median approximately 150,000 T cells. Study findings and constraints: Better progression-free and overall survival followed lower pretreatment blood clonality.

Material: PBMCs, obtained around atezolizumab (anti-PD-L1) treatment. The chain employs TRBV7-2 and TRBJ1-2, with TRBD1 as a possible D gene (6 bases). The TCR was taken from a man aged 55 to 70 with urothelial cancer. DNA for the CDR3: TGTGCCAGCAGCTTAGGGGGAGCGGGGGCCACCTTC. Its translation: CASSLGGAGATF.